This TCR beta chain was recovered during a study of shared clonotypes between healthy human individuals. Remarks on this clone: It is likely a read error: a sequence one base away is far more abundant. Other DNA sequences in this sample translate to the same CDR3.

This CDR3 spans 13 amino acids. Germline-derived CDR1 and CDR2 are MDHEN and SYDVKM. V was clipped by 2 bases and J by 1 base, with 4 bases between them. Sequencing was at deep level. Clones were read by immunoSEQ multiplex PCR, and TCRdb kept only the in-frame ones, dropping some. Of more than 900,000 clones listed, around 78% were seen once; the top ten hold roughly 0.62%. The sample comprised memory CD4+ T cells from PBMCs. Subset given: CD45RA-negative fraction. The chain employs TRBV28 and TRBJ2-3, with D hard to call. The receptor comes from a man younger than 35 in good health. Some clones in this sample may be carry-over from other donors' samples. This chain's CDR3 is CASSLLGTDTQYF. In nucleotides, the CDR3 is TGTGCCAGCAGTTTACTTGGCACAGATACGCAGTATTTT.